One sample yielded the 30 T cell receptor beta chains listed below, sequenced in a study of blood T cells in healthy people across ages. Using a J-beta primer mix together with a sample-barcoded 5' primer, a second PCR was run for roughly 7 to 11 cycles. Each CDR3 protein gets one entry after TCRdb re-called the 5' RACE reads with MiXCR. The profile shows about 730,000 distinct CDR3 sequences, roughly 44% of them singletons. Material: blood. These receptors were collected from a woman aged 60 to 75 in good health.

This clonotype was counted a few times. The chain carries TRBV6-4 and TRBJ1-1, with D unresolved. Germline V gene lookup returns CDR1 MRHNA and CDR2 SNTAGT. CDR3 size: 12 residues. The ends were cut back, 2 bases at V and 10 bases at J, with 11 bases in the middle. The CDR3 DNA is TGTGCCAGCAGTGACCGGGCAGGAGGAGCTTTCTTT. Protein product: CASSDRAGGAFF.

Only a few counts were recorded for this clonotype. This sequence joins TRBV3-1 and TRBJ2-7; D unclear. The V gene's germline CDR1 is LGHDT and CDR2 YNNKEL (reference sequence). V lost 2 bases to trimming and J lost 0 bases, with 11 bases between them. This CDR3 contains 15 residues. The CDR3 DNA follows: TGTGCCAGCAGCCAAAGTAGAGGCGGCTCCTACGAGCAGTACTTC. Translated: CASSQSRGGSYEQYF.

The CDR3 bases are TGTGCCAGCAGCAAGGGACAGGGGGCGAGCTCCTACGAGCAGTACTTC. Translated: CASSKGQGASSYEQYF. The V gene is TRBV9, the J gene TRBJ2-7; 12 positions agree with TRBD1. Trimming took 4 bases from V and 0 from J; bases not matched to a gene: 5. This CDR3 has 16 amino acids. Germline CDR1 reads SGDLS; CDR2 reads YYNGEE.

The chain uses TRBV5-1 and TRBJ1-6; 10 bases line up with TRBD1. CDR3 length equals 16 residues. The ends lost 4 bases at V and 5 bases at J; junction bases unmatched: 6. Germline CDR1 is SGHRS and CDR2 is YFSETQ. CDR3 residues: CASSQGTGADNSPLHF. Written as DNA, the CDR3 is TGCGCCAGCAGCCAAGGGACAGGGGCCGATAATTCACCCCTCCACTTT.

The chain links TRBV7-2 to TRBJ2-5, with D uncertain. This CDR3 region has 12 residues. The germline CDR1 and CDR2 sequences are SGHTA and FQGNSA. The V and J ends lost 4 bases and 11 bases respectively, with 14 bases between them. The CDR3 region is CASSYINNEQYF. The CDR3 DNA is TGTGCCAGCAGCTACATTAACAATGAGCAGTACTTC. Full variable domain (missing parts from reference TRBV7-2 and TRBJ2-5): GAGVSQSPSNKVTEKGKDVELRCDPISGHTALYWYRQSLGQGLEFLIYFQGNSAPDKSGLPSDRFSAERTGGSVSTLTIQRTQQEDSAVYLCASSYINNEQYFGPGTRLLVL.

J is TRBJ2-5 and V is TRBV4-2, with TRBD2 matching over 14 bases. Looked up from germline, CDR1 is LGHNA and CDR2 is YNFKEQ. With 0 bases clipped from V and 6 bases from J, the junction kept 12 bases outside the gene matches. This CDR3 region has 19 residues. CDR3 region: CASSQDARTSGRFWKTQYF. In DNA, the CDR3 is TGTGCCAGCAGCCAAGATGCTAGGACTAGCGGGAGGTTCTGGAAGACCCAGTACTTC.

Many counts were recorded for this clonotype. The chain carries TRBV20-1 and TRBJ2-3; possible D gene TRBD2, 6 bases. This CDR3 has 11 residues. Germline assignment: CDR1 DFQATT and CDR2 SNEGSKA (reference sequence). The V gene lost 3 bases and the J gene lost 5 bases, with 6 bases spanning the gap. Here the CDR3 reads CSARGGDTQYF. The CDR3, as DNA: TGCAGTGCTAGGGGAGGAGATACGCAGTATTTT.

The chain links TRBV20-1 to TRBJ2-2, with a tentative D call TRBD2 (6 bases). The germline gives CDR1 DFQATT, CDR2 SNEGSKA (reference sequence). This CDR3 is built from 15 residues. Deletions cut 1 base from V and 3 bases from J, with 12 bases between. CDR3 in DNA: TGCAGTGCTAGAGGACTAGTGGGGGACACCGGGGAGCTGTTTTTT. Protein sequence: CSARGLVGDTGELFF.

Regarding this clonotype: Sequence at one end of the junction differs from germline and may be a read error. The chain couples TRBV3-1 to TRBJ2-7, with 8 positions matching TRBD2. Germline V lookup: CDR1 LGHDT, CDR2 YNNKEL (reference sequence). The CDR3 runs 14 residues. The CDR3 here is CASRQAGVMNKQYF. CDR3 coding DNA: TGTGCCAGCAGACAAGCGGGAGTAATGAACAAGCAGTACTTC.

This clonotype occurred many times. V and J are TRBV9 and TRBJ2-5; D unclear. The CDR3 runs 12 residues. Germline CDR1 reads SGDLS; CDR2 reads YYNGEE. Trimming removed 4 bases at V and 1 base at J, with 5 bases between. The CDR3 loop reads CASSQPQETQYF. Written as DNA, the CDR3 is TGTGCCAGCAGCCAGCCCCAAGAGACCCAGTACTTC. Complete variable domain (other parts from reference TRBV9 and TRBJ2-5): DSGVTQTPKHLITATGQRVTLRCSPRSGDLSVYWYQQSLDQGLQFLIQYYNGEERAKGNILERFSAQQFPDLHSELNLSSLELGDSALYFCASSQPQETQYFGPGTRLLVL.

This clonotype showed up just a few times. The rearrangement joins TRBV29-1 to TRBJ1-1; D possibly corresponds to TRBD1 (6 bases). Trimming left V 4 bases short and J 3 bases short, with 12 bases between. CDR1 and CDR2 from the germline V gene are SQVTM and ANQGSEA. The CDR3 extends over 13 amino acids. The CDR3, as DNA: TGCAGCGTTGCAGGACAGTGGGACACTGAAGCTTTCTTT. This translates into CSVAGQWDTEAFF.

The chain recombines TRBV12-3 or TRBV12-4 with TRBJ2-7, with TRBD1 as a possible D gene (5 bases). The CDR3 runs to 14 residues. V lost 6 bases, J lost 4 bases, and 16 bases lay in between. The CDR3 sequence is CASRKGVLLYEQYF. For the CDR3, the DNA is TGTGCCAGCAGGAAAGGGGTTCTCCTTTACGAGCAGTACTTC.

This chain links TRBV10-1 with TRBJ2-2; D unresolved. Germline CDR1 is WNHNN and CDR2 is SYGVQD (reference sequence). This CDR3 spans 12 amino acids. V lost 3 bases and J lost 6, with 5 bases in between. The CDR3, as DNA: TGCGCCAGCAGTGAAGGATCCGGGGAGCTGTTTTTT. Amino acids: CASSEGSGELFF.

As for this clonotype: Being one base from a much bigger clone, this may be a read error. The chain uses TRBV5-1 and TRBJ2-7; a weak D match, TRBD2 (5 bases). From germline, CDR1 is SGHRS and CDR2 YFSETQ. The CDR3 is 13 amino acids. The CDR3 reads CASNLTGDYEQYF. CDR3 sequence (DNA): TGCGCCAGCAACTTGACCGGGGACTACGAGCAGTACTTC.

The CDR3 sequence: CASSKGGGADNEQFF. CDR3 sequence (DNA): TGTGCCAGTAGTAAGGGCGGGGGGGCCGACAATGAGCAGTTCTTC. The rearrangement uses TRBV6-1 and TRBJ2-1; 9 nucleotides align to TRBD2. With 9 bases clipped from V and 5 bases from J, the junction kept 11 bases outside the gene matches. This CDR3 spans 15 amino acids. CDR1 and CDR2 (germline): MNHNS, SASEGT.

This clonotype was observed once. The chain employs TRBV20-1 and TRBJ2-5; 8 positions agree with TRBD2. The end of the DNA aligns better with TRBJ2-7, so the J call may be wrong. This CDR3 has 12 amino acids. Looked up from germline, CDR1 is DFQATT and CDR2 is SNEGSKA (reference sequence). The CDR3 bases are TGCAGTGCTCCGAGCGGGAGAGACGAGCAGTACTTC. Residues: CSAPSGRDEQYF.

This clonotype was detected a few times. V usage is TRBV28 and J usage is TRBJ2-5; possibly TRBD1 for D (6 bases). Trimming took 7 bases from V and 2 from J, leaving 14 bases between them. The CDR3 runs 14 residues. Germline values: CDR1 MDHEN, CDR2 SYDVKM. CDR3 nucleotide sequence: TGTGCCAGCATCCCTAGGGGGTTTCAAGAGACCCAGTACTTC. This gives the protein CASIPRGFQETQYF.

This clonotype turned up a few times. In DNA form, the CDR3 reads TGCAGTGCTAGGAGAGCGGGAGGCCGGCGGGACGAGCAGTACTTC. It is translated as CSARRAGGRRDEQYF. This chain uses TRBV20-1 with TRBJ2-7, with 9 bases lining up with TRBD2. Germline values: CDR1 DFQATT, CDR2 SNEGSKA (reference sequence). The V gene end was trimmed by 3 bases and the J gene end by 5 bases; junction bases not matched to a gene: 11. This CDR3 is built from 15 residues.

This rearrangement joins TRBV7-9 to TRBJ2-7; 12 bases are shared with TRBD2. With V trimmed by 6 bases and J by 7 bases, 10 bases remained unmatched. This CDR3 has 15 residues. From germline, CDR1 is SEHNR and CDR2 FQNEAQ (reference sequence). The CDR3 loop is CASRPLAGGRNEQYF. In nucleotides, the CDR3 is TGTGCCAGCAGACCACTAGCGGGGGGTCGCAATGAGCAGTACTTC. The complete variable domain, with remaining parts taken from reference TRBV7-9 and TRBJ2-7, reads DTGVSQNPRHKITKRGQNVTFRCDPISEHNRLYWYRQTLGQGPEFLTYFQNEAQLEKSRLLSDRFSAERPKGSFSTLEIQRTEQGDSAMYLCASRPLAGGRNEQYFGPGTRLTVT.

The chain joins TRBV24-1 to TRBJ2-1, with 7 bases aligning to TRBD2. The trim removed 5 bases at V and 2 bases at J, leaving 8 bases unmatched. From germline, CDR1 is KGHDR and CDR2 SFDVKD. This CDR3 contains 16 residues. CDR3 amino acids: CATSGGRGNPYNEQFF. The DNA of the CDR3 is TGTGCCACCAGTGGGGGGAGGGGCAACCCCTACAATGAGCAGTTCTTC.

This chain connects TRBV4-1 to TRBJ1-5; D remains unclear. This CDR3 contains 16 residues. Trimming cost V 0 bases and J 0 bases, with 9 bases left between them. Germline CDR1 MGHRA, CDR2 YSYEKL. The CDR3 reads CASSQDRWGSNQPQHF. CDR3 DNA: TGCGCCAGCAGCCAAGATCGTTGGGGTAGCAATCAGCCCCAGCATTTT.

This sequence joins TRBV4-1 and TRBJ2-6; TRBD1 or TRBD2 may be the D gene (5 bases each). This CDR3 spans 18 amino acids. V was cut by 0 bases and J by 3 bases, with 15 bases left in between. Germline-derived CDR1 and CDR2 are MGHRA and YSYEKL. The CDR3 DNA reads as TGCGCCAGCAGCCAAGATTATTGGGGGTCTGGTGGGGCCAACGTCCTGACTTTC. Translated, it gives CASSQDYWGSGGANVLTF.

This clonotype turned up a few times. This chain uses TRBV5-1 with TRBJ2-5; D is ambiguous. This CDR3 comprises 13 residues. From germline, CDR1 is SGHRS and CDR2 YFSETQ. The germline V and J ends were trimmed by 4 bases and 7 bases, with 14 bases remaining between them. CDR3 amino acids: CASSVEGNPTQYF. CDR3 in DNA: TGCGCCAGCAGCGTCGAAGGGAATCCGACCCAGTACTTC.

The chain has TRBV7-2 and TRBJ2-1, with no clear D. The germline gives CDR1 SGHTA, CDR2 FQGNSA. The V end was cut by 5 bases, the J end by 0 bases, with 8 bases between. The CDR3 contains 14 residues. The DNA of the CDR3 is TGTGCCAGCAGCCCTTTAACCTCCTACAATGAGCAGTTCTTC. Translating gives CASSPLTSYNEQFF.

V is TRBV27 and J is TRBJ2-5; 12 bases map to TRBD1. The CDR3 loop spans 17 amino acids. Germline CDR1 is MNHEY and CDR2 is SMNVEV (reference sequence). V trimming: 4 bases; J trimming: 11 bases; junction bases outside the gene matches: 17. CDR3 coding DNA: TGTGCCAGCAGTTCCGGGACAGGGGGCTTCCTGGCTACGCAACAGTACTTC. Translating it yields CASSSGTGGFLATQQYF.

The rearrangement uses TRBV25-1 and TRBJ1-2; the D is unclear. Looked up from germline, CDR1 is MGHDK and CDR2 is SYGVNS. Trimming removed 1 base at V and 4 bases at J, with 7 bases between. The CDR3 loop spans 13 amino acids. The CDR3 reads CASSEWAPYGYTF. The CDR3 region has the DNA TGTGCCAGCAGTGAATGGGCTCCCTATGGCTACACCTTC.

This clonotype occurred once. The CDR3, as DNA: TGTGCCAGCACCCAGACAGGGATTAGAGAGACCCAGTACTTC. This sequence encodes CASTQTGIRETQYF. The rearrangement joins TRBV6-2 or TRBV6-3 to TRBJ2-7, with TRBD1 identical over 7 bases. The J call may not be correct, given that the DNA end is closer to TRBJ2-5. The CDR3 has 14 amino acids. Germline V gene lookup returns CDR1 MNHEY and CDR2 SVGEGT.

This chain uses TRBV15 with TRBJ2-7; weak D call: TRBD2 (6 bases). The V end lost 4 bases, the J end lost 1 base, and 11 bases lay between the germline ends. The CDR3 is 14 residues long. Germline V gene sequence: CDR1 LNHNV, CDR2 YYDKDF (reference sequence). The DNA for the CDR3 is TGTGCCACCAGCACCGGGACTCTGTCCTACGAGCAGTACTTC. Amino acids: CATSTGTLSYEQYF.

The genes are TRBV29-1 and TRBJ2-7; D is uncertain. The CDR3 runs to 14 residues. From germline, CDR1 is SQVTM and CDR2 ANQGSEA. V lost 0 bases to trimming and J lost 0 bases, with 9 bases between them. The CDR3 is CSVEDTRSSYEQYF. In DNA, the CDR3 is TGCAGCGTTGAAGACACCAGGAGCTCCTACGAGCAGTACTTC.

The rearrangement uses TRBV3-1 and TRBJ2-3; 9 positions match TRBD2. This CDR3 region has 15 residues. Trimming took 1 base from V and 6 from J; bases not matched to a gene: 5. CDR1 and CDR2 from the germline V gene are LGHDT and YNNKEL (reference sequence). The CDR3 sequence: CASSQVLAGSDTQYF. CDR3 in DNA: TGTGCCAGCAGCCAAGTACTAGCGGGTTCTGATACGCAGTATTTT.